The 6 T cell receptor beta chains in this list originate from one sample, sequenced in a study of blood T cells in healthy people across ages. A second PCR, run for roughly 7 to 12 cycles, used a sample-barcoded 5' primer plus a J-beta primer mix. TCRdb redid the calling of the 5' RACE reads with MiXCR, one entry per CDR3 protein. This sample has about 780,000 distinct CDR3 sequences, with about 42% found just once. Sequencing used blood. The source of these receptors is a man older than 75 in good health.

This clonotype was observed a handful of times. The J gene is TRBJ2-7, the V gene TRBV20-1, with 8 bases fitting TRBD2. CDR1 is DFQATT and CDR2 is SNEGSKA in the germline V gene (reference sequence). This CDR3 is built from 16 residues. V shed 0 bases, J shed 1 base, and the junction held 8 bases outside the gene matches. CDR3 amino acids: CSARDYAGGGSYEQYF. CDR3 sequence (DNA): TGCAGTGCTAGAGATTATGCGGGAGGAGGGTCCTACGAGCAGTACTTC.

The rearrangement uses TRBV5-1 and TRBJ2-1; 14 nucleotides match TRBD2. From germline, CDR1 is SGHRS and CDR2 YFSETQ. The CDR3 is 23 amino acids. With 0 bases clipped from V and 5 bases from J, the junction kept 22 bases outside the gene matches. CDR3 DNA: TGCGCCAGCAGCTTGGCCGGACGGACACCGGGACTAGCGGGAGAATTTTCCCACAATGAGCAGTTCTTC. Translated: CASSLAGRTPGLAGEFSHNEQFF.

The CDR3 loop reads CASSSPPGTNSYNEQFF. CDR3 bases: TGCGCCAGCAGCTCCCCCCCGGGGACGAACTCCTACAATGAGCAGTTCTTC. This chain links TRBV5-1 with TRBJ2-1; the D call may be TRBD1 or TRBD2 (5 bases each). V lost 3 bases to trimming and J lost 0 bases, with 16 bases between them. Germline CDR1 reads SGHRS; CDR2 reads YFSETQ. CDR3 size: 17 residues.

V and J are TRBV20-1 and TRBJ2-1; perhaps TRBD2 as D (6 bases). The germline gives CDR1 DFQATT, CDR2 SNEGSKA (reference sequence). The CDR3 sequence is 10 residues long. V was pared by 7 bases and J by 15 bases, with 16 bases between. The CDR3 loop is CSVGGVVRFF. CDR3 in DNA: TGCAGTGTCGGCGGGGTCGTGCGGTTCTTC.

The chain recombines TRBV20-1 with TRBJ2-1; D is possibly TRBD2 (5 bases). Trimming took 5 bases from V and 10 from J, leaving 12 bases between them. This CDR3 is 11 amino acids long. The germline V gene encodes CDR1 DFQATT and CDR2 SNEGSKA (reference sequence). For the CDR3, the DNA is TGCAGTGCTCCCCGGGGTAGAGAGCAGTTCTTC. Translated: CSAPRGREQFF.

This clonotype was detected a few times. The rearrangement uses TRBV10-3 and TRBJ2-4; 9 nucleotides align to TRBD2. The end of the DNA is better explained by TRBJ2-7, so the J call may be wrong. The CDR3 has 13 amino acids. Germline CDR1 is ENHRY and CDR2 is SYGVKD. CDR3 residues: CATGASGIPEQYF. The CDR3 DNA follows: TGTGCCACCGGGGCTAGCGGGATCCCCGAGCAGTACTTC.